The 8 T cell receptor beta chains in this list originate from one sample, sequenced in a study of T-cell reconstitution after alpha-beta-depleted transplantation in children. A library of TCRbeta sequences, prepared with unique molecular identifiers, was generated. Via MiXCR, TCRdb re-called the PCR reads, giving one row per CDR3 protein. The table lists 750,000 to 950,000 distinct CDR3 sequences, roughly 15% of them singletons. Material: PBMCs, mostly from graft donor cells, obtained 360 days after TCRalphabeta/CD19-depleted stem cell transplant. All receptors come from a male patient younger than 18 who had a stem cell transplant for acute lymphoblastic leukemia, so the T cells may come from the graft donor.

This rearrangement joins TRBV4-1 to TRBJ2-2, with no clear D. The CDR3 is made up of 16 amino acids. With 3 bases removed from V and 5 bases from J, the gap between germline ends came to 16 bases. The V gene's germline CDR1 is MGHRA and CDR2 YSYEKL. The CDR3: CASSHRGYPGTGELFF. The CDR3, as DNA: TGCGCCAGCAGCCACCGTGGGTATCCTGGGACCGGGGAGCTGTTTTTT.

V is TRBV10-2 and J is TRBJ1-2; TRBD1 might be the D (6 bases). Trimming took 1 base from V and 4 from J, leaving 10 bases between them. Per germline, CDR1 WSHSY and CDR2 SAAADI. The CDR3 is 14 residues long. The CDR3 spells CASSELDRTYGYTF. The CDR3 bases are TGCGCCAGCAGTGAGTTAGACAGGACCTATGGCTACACCTTC.

The CDR3 is CASSPSPRGRRGDTQYF. Written as DNA, the CDR3 is TGTGCCAGCAGCCCCTCCCCGCGTGGGCGCCGGGGAGATACGCAGTATTTT. This rearrangement joins TRBV9 to TRBJ2-3; a possible D gene is TRBD2 (5 bases). CDR1 is SGDLS and CDR2 is YYNGEE in the germline V gene. The length of the CDR3 is 17 residues. V lost 4 bases and J lost 5, with 23 bases in between.

V gene TRBV5-1 combines with J gene TRBJ2-6; unclear D gene. Germline CDR1 reads SGHRS; CDR2 reads YFSETQ. This CDR3 is 16 amino acids long. V was pared by 3 bases and J by 0 bases, with 10 bases between. In DNA form, the CDR3 reads TGCGCCAGCAGCTCTAGACTGCTCTCTGGGGCCAACGTCCTGACTTTC. Translating it yields CASSSRLLSGANVLTF.

The chain couples TRBV5-1 to TRBJ2-3; D possibly uses TRBD1 or TRBD2 (5 bases each). The CDR3 spans 15 residues. The V gene lost 3 bases and the J gene lost 0 bases, with 11 bases spanning the gap. Per the germline V gene, CDR1 is SGHRS and CDR2 is YFSETQ. This chain's CDR3 is CASSSPGPSTDTQYF. DNA of the CDR3: TGCGCCAGCAGCTCTCCGGGACCCAGCACAGATACGCAGTATTTT.

The gene calls are TRBV4-1 and TRBJ1-1, with 7 nucleotides matching TRBD1. The CDR3 is made up of 14 amino acids. Germline assignment: CDR1 MGHRA and CDR2 YSYEKL. Trimming at V came to 5 bases and at J to 3 bases, leaving 6 bases not matched to a gene. The CDR3 loop reads CASSLKRGHTEAFF. The CDR3 bases are TGCGCCAGCAGCTTAAAAAGGGGGCACACTGAAGCTTTCTTT.

The rearrangement links TRBV11-2 to TRBJ2-1; possible D gene TRBD1, 5 bases. Trimming took 5 bases from V and 4 from J, leaving 18 bases between them. The CDR3 contains 16 residues. Germline V gene sequence: CDR1 SGHAT, CDR2 FQNNGV. CDR3 sequence: CASSLLQKGIYNEQFF. The CDR3, as DNA: TGTGCCAGCAGCCTCCTCCAAAAGGGGATTTACAATGAGCAGTTCTTC.

V usage is TRBV23-1 and J usage is TRBJ2-7; TRBD1 is a possible D gene (5 bases). TRBV23-1 is labeled an ORF, and its function is uncertain. The CDR3 consists of 16 residues. Between the trimmed V and J ends, which lost 6 bases and 3 bases, there was a span of 21 bases. This CDR3 reads CASSPPGAAKLYEQYF. In DNA, the CDR3 is TGCGCCAGCAGCCCCCCTGGGGCAGCCAAACTCTACGAGCAGTACTTC.